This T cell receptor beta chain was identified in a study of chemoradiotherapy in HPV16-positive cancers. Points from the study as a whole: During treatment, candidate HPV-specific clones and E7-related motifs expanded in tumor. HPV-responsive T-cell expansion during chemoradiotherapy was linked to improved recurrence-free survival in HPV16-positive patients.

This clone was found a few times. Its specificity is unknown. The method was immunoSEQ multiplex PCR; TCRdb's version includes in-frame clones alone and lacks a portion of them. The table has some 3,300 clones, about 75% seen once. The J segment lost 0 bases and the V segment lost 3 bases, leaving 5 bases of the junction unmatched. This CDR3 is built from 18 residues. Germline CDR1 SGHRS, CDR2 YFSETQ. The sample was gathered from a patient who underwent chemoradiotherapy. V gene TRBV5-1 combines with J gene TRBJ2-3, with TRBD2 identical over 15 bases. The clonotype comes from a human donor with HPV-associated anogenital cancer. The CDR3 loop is CASSSGTSGGSSTDTQYF. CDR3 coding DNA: TGCGCCAGCAGCTCCGGGACTAGCGGGGGGTCGAGCACAGATACGCAGTATTTT.